This TCR beta chain is from a study of CD8+CD57+ T cells in acquired aplastic anemia (dated by TCRdb to between 2017 and 2018). At the level of the whole study: On average, sorted CD4+ and CD8+ cells yielded roughly 3.4 ug of extracted DNA, with a range of about 0.17 to 27.4 ug. Mean read counts for healthy donor samples were roughly 10 million for CD4+ cells and some 12 million for CD8+ cells. Here is what the overall study found, with its caveats: Twenty-nine CD8+ CDR3 sequences were found to be shared between patients and controls, but these sequences appeared to be highly expressed in patients and within the immunodominant clones of the patients. Patients and healthy controls showed no significant difference in CD8+ Simpson's diversity (P=0.060).

Genomic DNA served as template for TCR beta VDJ combination and CDR3 sequence profiling. An Illumina HiSeq 2000 was the platform used for TCR repertoire sequencing. On the study's bioinformatics: TRBV/TRBJ rearrangement plots, CDR3 size and DJ length profiles, and Simpson's diversity index were used to assess repertoires. The immunodominant clone was defined as the most abundant DNA sequence in deep sequencing data. CDR3 amino acid sequences were checked for sharing across subjects and were also compared against the VDJdb database and published repertoires. The raw public data were reprocessed by TCRdb itself: fastp quality trimming at Q25, MiXCR clonotype calling, in-frame beta chains only. Entries that share a CDR3 protein sequence are merged under the most common genes and DNA. The V and J calls, along with clone size, are taken from TCRdb and not from the paper's own processing. This sample is represented by about 210,000 distinct CDR3 sequences; about a third of them were singletons. The top ten constitute roughly 1.1% of the sample.

In the study, sorted CD4+ and CD8+ blood T cells from patients with severe aplastic anemia and from healthy subjects underwent deep sequencing of TCR repertoires. Ficoll-Paque density gradient centrifugation was used to isolate peripheral blood mononuclear cells. Before DNA extraction, CD4+ and CD8+ T cells were sorted by FACS or by magnetic beads. As for this clonotype: Its cognate antigen has yet to be identified. No base qualities exist here, and no much larger clone lies one base off it.

The sequence was collected from a human donor in good health, serving as a control. Sequences were obtained from sorted CD4+, CD8+, or CD8+CD57+ T cells (not recorded which) from PBMCs.

The nucleotides read TGTGCCACCAGCAGAGATGACGGTCAGGGGTCTGGTGAAGCTTTCTTT. Its protein reads: CATSRDDGQGSGEAFF. The chain links TRBV15 with TRBJ1-1; a tentative D match to TRBD1 spans 6 bases. V sheds 0 bases and J sheds 7 bases, leaving 18 bases between their ends. Counted from cysteine to phenylalanine, this CDR3 has 16 amino acids. Only CDR3 DNA is held: 48 bases, read in frame from base 1. Via the germline V gene (reference sequence), CDR1 is LNHNV and CDR2 YYDKDF.